This is a list of T cell receptor beta chains from one sample in a study of shared clonotypes between healthy human individuals. Libraries were prepared by immunoSEQ multiplex PCR; TCRdb keeps only in-frame clonotypes and omits some of them. The table records under 850,000 clones, around 70% of them present only once. The sequenced sample consisted of memory CD4+ T cells sorted from blood. All receptors derive from a woman between 25 and 40 years old in good health. Each CDR3 is given with its conserved first and last residue. A D gene is named only where the DNA matches it firmly. Rows give clone size only sometimes, using once, few, many, or a class for an expanded clone.

CDR3aa: CAISGQLAASTDTQYF; CDR3nt: TGTGCCATCAGTGGACAACTAGCGGCAAGCACAGATACGCAGTATTTT; v_gene: TRBV10-3; abundance: .; j_gene: TRBJ2-3; d_gene: TRBD2
CDR3aa: CASSHGGASGNEQFF; CDR3nt: TGCGCCAGCAGCCACGGGGGGGCTAGCGGTAATGAGCAGTTCTTC; v_gene: TRBV5-1; abundance: .; j_gene: TRBJ2-1; d_gene: TRBD2
CDR3aa: CASSERQAFF; CDR3nt: TGTGCCAGCAGTGAAAGACAGGCTTTCTTT; v_gene: TRBV6-1; abundance: many; j_gene: TRBJ1-1; d_gene: .
CDR3aa: CASRSRMGNEQFF; CDR3nt: TGTGCCAGCCGCTCCCGCATGGGGAATGAGCAGTTCTTC; v_gene: TRBV7-8; abundance: .; j_gene: TRBJ2-1; d_gene: .
CDR3aa: CASSAYLSTDTQYF; CDR3nt: TGTGCCTCTAGCGCATACTTAAGCACAGATACGCAGTATTTT; v_gene: TRBV7-9; abundance: .; j_gene: TRBJ2-3; d_gene: .
CDR3aa: CASRHTGTQNQPQHF; CDR3nt: TGTGCCAGCAGGCACACCGGGACTCAGAATCAGCCCCAGCATTTT; v_gene: TRBV6-1; abundance: once; j_gene: TRBJ1-5; d_gene: .
CDR3aa: CASSPPLGQGSLETQYF; CDR3nt: TGTGCCAGCTCACCACCTCTGGGACAGGGATCCTTGGAGACCCAGTACTTC; v_gene: TRBV18; abundance: .; j_gene: TRBJ2-5; d_gene: TRBD1
CDR3aa: CASRAKPGVRSGANVLTF; CDR3nt: TGTGCCAGCAGGGCGAAGCCAGGAGTCCGTTCTGGGGCCAACGTCCTGACTTTC; v_gene: TRBV27; abundance: once; j_gene: TRBJ2-6; d_gene: .
CDR3aa: CASSLTSGLSYEQYF; CDR3nt: TGTGCCAGCAGCTTAACTAGCGGGCTCTCCTACGAGCAGTACTTC; v_gene: TRBV5-4; abundance: .; j_gene: TRBJ2-7; d_gene: TRBD2
CDR3aa: CASSYRASGDQPQHF; CDR3nt: TGTGCCAGCAGTTACCGGGCCTCGGGGGATCAGCCCCAGCATTTT; v_gene: TRBV6-6; abundance: .; j_gene: TRBJ1-5; d_gene: .
CDR3aa: CASSGGLAGIGETQYF; CDR3nt: TGTGCCAGCAGTGGGGGACTAGCGGGAATCGGGGAGACCCAGTACTTC; v_gene: TRBV6-6; abundance: few; j_gene: TRBJ2-5; d_gene: TRBD2
CDR3aa: CASNPQDSGHTEAFF; CDR3nt: TGTGCCAGTAACCCACAGGACTCGGGTCACACTGAAGCTTTCTTT; v_gene: TRBV19; abundance: .; j_gene: TRBJ1-1; d_gene: .
CDR3aa: CASSRGLAGTEQFF; CDR3nt: TGTGCCAGCAGTCGAGGACTAGCGGGAACTGAGCAGTTCTTC; v_gene: TRBV6-5; abundance: .; j_gene: TRBJ2-1; d_gene: TRBD2
CDR3aa: CASSLSRFQDTQYF; CDR3nt: TGTGCCAGCAGTTTAAGTCGGTTCCAAGATACGCAGTATTTT; v_gene: TRBV27; abundance: medium-sized; j_gene: TRBJ2-3; d_gene: .
CDR3aa: CASSPQGHRGNEKLFF; CDR3nt: TGCGCCAGCAGCCCCCAAGGGCATCGGGGGAATGAAAAACTGTTTTTT; v_gene: TRBV5-1; abundance: .; j_gene: TRBJ1-4; d_gene: .
CDR3aa: CSVAGLAGGYEQFF; CDR3nt: TGCAGCGTTGCTGGACTAGCGGGAGGGTATGAGCAGTTCTTC; v_gene: TRBV29-1; abundance: .; j_gene: TRBJ2-1; d_gene: TRBD2
CDR3aa: CASSPGTGGLEQYF; CDR3nt: TGCGCCAGCAGCCCTGGGACAGGGGGACTCGAGCAGTACTTC; v_gene: TRBV5-1; abundance: few; j_gene: TRBJ2-7; d_gene: TRBD1
CDR3aa: CASPGVYSYEQYF; CDR3nt: TGTGCCAGCCCGGGGGTTTATTCCTACGAGCAGTACTTC; v_gene: TRBV6-1; abundance: once; j_gene: TRBJ2-7; d_gene: .
CDR3aa: CASSATTISGANVLTF; CDR3nt: TGTGCCAGCAGCGCAACCACTATCTCTGGGGCCAACGTCCTGACTTTC; v_gene: TRBV14; abundance: .; j_gene: TRBJ2-6; d_gene: .
CDR3aa: CASSLGHGTDTQYF; CDR3nt: TGTGCCAGCTCACTGGGACACGGCACAGATACGCAGTATTTT; v_gene: TRBV18; abundance: few; j_gene: TRBJ2-3; d_gene: .
CDR3aa: CASSITGGGHEQYF; CDR3nt: TGTGCCAGTAGTATAACCGGAGGGGGCCACGAGCAGTACTTC; v_gene: TRBV19; abundance: few; j_gene: TRBJ2-7; d_gene: .
CDR3aa: CASSLANRGAYEQYF; CDR3nt: TGCGCCAGCAGCTTGGCCAACAGGGGCGCCTACGAGCAGTACTTC; v_gene: TRBV5-1; abundance: .; j_gene: TRBJ2-7; d_gene: TRBD1
CDR3aa: CASSQDHYRGFETQYF; CDR3nt: TGCGCCAGCAGCCAAGATCACTACAGGGGTTTCGAGACCCAGTACTTC; v_gene: TRBV4-1; abundance: .; j_gene: TRBJ2-5; d_gene: TRBD1
CDR3aa: CASSLGGRIEKLFF; CDR3nt: TGTGCCAGCAGCTTAGGGGGTAGGATTGAAAAACTGTTTTTT; v_gene: TRBV7-2; abundance: .; j_gene: TRBJ1-4; d_gene: .
CDR3aa: CASSLGLNSYEQYF; CDR3nt: TGTGCCAGTAGTTTGGGGCTAAACTCCTACGAGCAGTACTTC; v_gene: TRBV19; abundance: few; j_gene: TRBJ2-7; d_gene: .
CDR3aa: CASKGRLLYEQYF; CDR3nt: TGTGCCAGCAAGGGACGGTTATTATACGAGCAGTACTTC; v_gene: TRBV28; abundance: .; j_gene: TRBJ2-7; d_gene: .